These 29 T cell receptor beta chains were all obtained from the same sample, sequenced in a study of regulatory T cells in long-lasting Graves disease. Both iRepertoire HTBI primers and Arm-PCR of CDR3 regions were used to build the TCR beta libraries. TCRdb itself ran the multiplex PCR reads through MiXCR, one entry per CDR3 protein. The data hold around 250,000 distinct CDR3 sequences, with around a sixth observed a single time. Sample time point: newly diagnosed GD, antithyroid drugs for less than 3 months. PBMC RNA was the source of the TCR library. Another study also made use of these data, one on T cells in Graves' hyperthyroidism and ophthalmopathy.

This specimen was peripheral blood mononuclear cells (PBMCs), taken at new diagnosis, from a patient treated with antithyroid drugs. These receptor sequences come from a woman aged 25 to 39 with Graves disease.

This clonotype was seen a few times. The chain combines TRBV19 with TRBJ2-7; D gene uncertain. The CDR3 is 14 amino acids. CDR1 LNHDA and CDR2 SQIVND come from the germline V gene (reference sequence). V lost 5 bases to trimming and J lost 4 bases, with 15 bases between them. CDR3 DNA: TGTGCCAGTAGTGACGGATTCCCCACTTACGAGCAGTACTTC. Protein sequence: CASSDGFPTYEQYF.

This clonotype was counted ten times or more. The genes are TRBV19 and TRBJ1-1, with D tentatively TRBD1 (6 bases). The CDR3 is made up of 16 amino acids. V gave up 2 bases and J gave up 1 base, with 14 bases separating them. Germline V lookup: CDR1 LNHDA, CDR2 SQIVND (reference sequence). In DNA, the CDR3 is TGTGCCAGTAGTATACCGGGACATCTCCCGAACACTGAAGCTTTCTTT. Amino acid sequence: CASSIPGHLPNTEAFF. Full variable domain (remainder filled in from reference TRBV19 and TRBJ1-1): DGGITQSPKYLFRKEGQNVTLSCEQNLNHDAMYWYRQDPGQGLRLIYYSQIVNDFQKGDIAEGYSVSREKKESFPLTVTSAQKNPTAFYLCASSIPGHLPNTEAFFGQGTRLTVV.

Note on this clonotype: The DNA is left out, because the CDR3 cannot be placed on it with certainty; the CDR3 is given as TCRdb lists it. This chain joins TRBV7-6 and TRBJ1-2. Germline CDR1 SGHVS, CDR2 FNYEAQ. A total of 23 residues make up the CDR3, ends included. The CDR3 sequence is CASSLAGRGGLYEQYFGPGSYTF.

This clonotype was seen repeatedly, ten times or more. This sequence joins TRBV18 and TRBJ1-1; a possible D gene is TRBD1 (6 bases). The V and J ends lost 3 bases and 3 bases respectively, with 17 bases between them. Germline CDR1 reads KGHSH; CDR2 reads LQKENI. The CDR3 is 16 amino acids. This CDR3 reads CASSPFLGGADTEAFF. CDR3 DNA sequence: TGTGCCAGCTCACCCTTCCTAGGGGGGGCCGACACTGAAGCTTTCTTT.

This clonotype is a singleton in its sample. This could be a read error, since a much larger clone is one nucleotide away. V gene TRBV7-2 combines with J gene TRBJ1-2, with TRBD1 matching 9 bases. J lost 13 bases, V lost 6 bases, and 12 bases had no gene match. The CDR3 is 13 amino acids. CDR1 SGHTA and CDR2 FQGNSA come from the germline V gene. CDR3 sequence (DNA): TGTGCCAGCAGTTCCGGGACAGGGCAGAGATGCACCTTC. Translated: CASSSGTGQRCTF.

About this clonotype itself: A far larger clone is just one base off, so this is likely a read error. This chain links TRBV7-2 with TRBJ2-1; 9 bases fit TRBD1. Germline-derived CDR1 and CDR2 are SGHTA and FQGNSA. The length of the CDR3 is 15 residues. V shed 5 bases, J shed 10 bases, and the junction held 12 bases outside the gene matches. The CDR3 is CASSPRDRANYEQFF. The CDR3 DNA reads as TGTGCCAGCAGCCCCCGGGACAGGGCCAACTACGAGCAGTTCTTC.

As for this clonotype: Just one base apart from a much larger clone, this may be a read error. The V call is TRBV9, the J call TRBJ2-1, with 14 bases matching TRBD2. Germline trimming cut 0 bases from V and 10 bases from J; bases unmatched to any gene: 12. Germline CDR1 is SGDLS and CDR2 is YYNGEE. The CDR3 is 18 residues long. The CDR3 loop is CASSVAGLAGAPSYEQFF. The CDR3 coding sequence is TGTGCCAGCAGCGTAGCGGGACTAGCGGGGGCCCCGTCCTACGAGCAGTTCTTC.

This clonotype was seen many times. This chain's CDR3 is CASSSRPYYGYTF. The CDR3 nucleotides are TGTGCCAGCAGTTCGCGACCCTACTATGGCTACACCTTC. The chain couples TRBV27 to TRBJ1-2; D is ambiguous. In germline, CDR1 is MNHEY, CDR2 SMNVEV (reference sequence). The V and J ends lost 4 bases and 3 bases respectively, with 9 bases between them. The CDR3 consists of 13 residues.

This clonotype has ten or more counts. The rearrangement links TRBV27 to TRBJ1-2; D call uncertain. The CDR3 extends over 16 amino acids. The germline V gene has CDR1 MNHEY and CDR2 SMNVEV (reference sequence). V was clipped by 6 bases and J by 1 base, with 18 bases between them. CDR3 amino acids: CASRDPGRAHNYGYTF. The CDR3 DNA is TGTGCCAGCAGAGACCCGGGAAGGGCTCATAACTATGGCTACACCTTC.

This clonotype occurred many times. The rearrangement links TRBV5-1 to TRBJ1-6; D not resolved. This CDR3 contains 15 residues. V was cut by 0 bases and J by 7 bases, with 11 bases left in between. CDR1 SGHRS and CDR2 YFSETQ come from the germline V gene. The CDR3 coding sequence is TGCGCCAGCAGCTTGGAATGGGGTGCCAATTCACCCCTCCACTTT. This codes for CASSLEWGANSPLHF.

This clonotype turned up a few times. The chain is built from TRBV20-1 and TRBJ1-4; D call uncertain. The CDR3 contains 11 residues. V was shortened by 0 bases and J by 10 bases, with 6 bases between the two germline ends. From germline, CDR1 is DFQATT and CDR2 SNEGSKA (reference sequence). CDR3 sequence: CSARDSGKLFF. The CDR3, as DNA: TGCAGTGCTAGAGATTCCGGAAAACTGTTTTTT.

This chain uses TRBV5-1 with TRBJ2-1; TRBD2 agrees at 9 bases. The end of the DNA is better explained by TRBJ2-5, so the J call may be wrong. The germline V gene encodes CDR1 SGHRS and CDR2 YFSETQ. This CDR3 has 16 residues. CDR3 bases: TGCGCCAGCAGCTTGGTGATAGCGGGAGTGGGAGAGACCCAGTACTTC. Translating gives CASSLVIAGVGETQYF.

The chain is built from TRBV6-1 and TRBJ2-2; no reliable D call. V dropped 7 bases and J dropped 0 bases, with 9 bases sitting between them. There are 14 residues in the CDR3. Germline V gives CDR1 MNHNS, CDR2 SASEGT. CDR3 sequence reads: CASTGIANTGELFF. The CDR3 DNA reads TGTGCCAGCACTGGCATCGCGAACACCGGGGAGCTGTTTTTT.

This clonotype was detected ten times or more. The J gene is TRBJ1-5, the V gene TRBV4-1; D is possibly TRBD1 (6 bases). CDR1 is MGHRA and CDR2 is YSYEKL in the germline V gene. V was clipped by 0 bases and J by 7 bases, with 16 bases between them. The length of the CDR3 is 16 residues. The CDR3 bases are TGCGCCAGCAGCCAAGATGGGGGGGCGCGGGGACAGCCCCAGCATTTT. Translation gives CASSQDGGARGQPQHF.

This clonotype showed up many times. A read error may produce the germline difference seen at one junction end. The chain is built from TRBV7-7 and TRBJ2-5; D could derive from TRBD1 or TRBD2 (6 bases each). This CDR3 contains 17 residues. The germline gives CDR1 SSHAT, CDR2 FNYEAQ (reference sequence). The CDR3 region has the DNA TGTGCTAGCAGCTTAGTCCGGGGGCAGGGAAACCAAGAGACCCAGTACTTC. Protein: CASSLVRGQGNQETQYF.

This clonotype came up many times. The rearrangement uses TRBV11-2 and TRBJ2-1; 7 nucleotides agree with TRBD1. With V trimmed by 1 base and J by 9 bases, 3 bases remained unmatched. Germline-derived CDR1 and CDR2 are SGHAT and FQNNGV. The length of the CDR3 is 13 residues. In nucleotides, the CDR3 is TGTGCCAGCAGCTTAGGGACAGGACTTGAGCAGTTCTTC. It translates to CASSLGTGLEQFF.

This clonotype was seen repeatedly, ten times or more. V is TRBV12-3 or TRBV12-4 and J is TRBJ1-4; D is uncertain. This CDR3 is 12 amino acids long. The germline V and J ends were trimmed by 5 bases and 8 bases, with 9 bases remaining between them. CDR3: CASSRSREKLFF. Here the CDR3 DNA reads TGTGCCAGCAGTCGCTCACGGGAAAAACTGTTTTTT.

The J gene is TRBJ2-3, the V gene TRBV7-9; D possibly corresponds to TRBD2 (5 bases). V was cut by 3 bases and J by 2 bases, with 12 bases left in between. This CDR3 has 15 amino acids. Germline V gene lookup returns CDR1 SEHNR and CDR2 FQNEAQ (reference sequence). This chain's CDR3 is CASSFNGLATDTQYF. The CDR3 DNA reads as TGTGCCAGCAGCTTTAATGGACTCGCCACAGATACGCAGTATTTT.

There are many counts of this clonotype. The rearrangement joins TRBV5-1 to TRBJ2-7; a possible D gene is TRBD2 (6 bases). The CDR3 runs to 16 residues. V lost 4 bases, J lost 2 bases, and 19 bases lay in between. CDR1 and CDR2 from the germline V gene are SGHRS and YFSETQ. CDR3 nucleotide sequence: TGCGCCAGCAGCCCCCGCGGGCGGGGTAAAGCCTACGAGCAGTACTTC. Its protein product is CASSPRGRGKAYEQYF.

This clonotype was seen ten or more times. The chain carries TRBV5-1 and TRBJ1-1; possibly TRBD1 for D (5 bases). Trimming shortened V by 1 base and J by 7 bases, and 17 bases separated the two germline ends. Germline CDR1 and CDR2: SGHRS and YFSETQ. There are 15 residues in the CDR3. The CDR3 sequence: CASSLRDPSGGEAFF. The CDR3 coding sequence is TGCGCCAGCAGCTTGAGGGACCCCAGCGGCGGTGAAGCTTTCTTT.

This clonotype was seen ten or more times. The J gene is TRBJ2-2, the V gene TRBV5-1; the D gene is possibly TRBD1 (6 bases). Trimming removed 1 base at V and 0 bases at J, with 13 bases between. Germline V CDR1 and CDR2: SGHRS, YFSETQ. CDR3 size: 17 residues. The CDR3 protein is CASSLPGNRANTGELFF. Here the CDR3 DNA reads TGCGCCAGCAGCTTGCCGGGGAACAGGGCGAACACCGGGGAGCTGTTTTTT.

This clonotype was observed many times. The genes are TRBV11-1 and TRBJ2-1; no definite D call. Germline-derived CDR1 and CDR2 are SGHAT and FQDESV (reference sequence). This CDR3 has 14 residues. Deletions cut 3 bases from V and 5 bases from J, with 11 bases between. The CDR3 DNA sequence: TGTGCCAGCAGCTTGACTGCAGGTCACAATGAGCAGTTCTTC. Translating it yields CASSLTAGHNEQFF.

Only a few counts were recorded for this clonotype. The genes are TRBV19 and TRBJ2-7, with a possible D match to TRBD1 (6 bases). Germline CDR1 LNHDA, CDR2 SQIVND (reference sequence). The CDR3 has 13 amino acids. Trimming removed 4 bases at V and 6 bases at J, with 13 bases between. The CDR3 is CASSKRGGSEQYF. For the CDR3, the DNA is TGTGCCAGTAGTAAAAGAGGGGGTTCCGAGCAGTACTTC.

This clonotype has at least ten counts. V usage is TRBV7-9 and J usage is TRBJ1-2; D is unresolved. The CDR3 has 14 amino acids. In germline, CDR1 is SEHNR, CDR2 FQNEAQ (reference sequence). The V and J ends lost 5 bases and 4 bases respectively, with 14 bases between them. The CDR3 here is CASSVLGPTYGYTF. The CDR3 nucleotides read TGTGCCAGCAGCGTCCTCGGGCCGACCTATGGCTACACCTTC.

There are many counts of this clonotype. This chain connects TRBV11-2 to TRBJ1-1; 7 bases line up with TRBD1. The J segment lost 7 bases and the V segment lost 9 bases, leaving 11 bases of the junction unmatched. This CDR3 contains 13 residues. The germline V gene has CDR1 SGHAT and CDR2 FQNNGV. The CDR3 nucleotides are TGTGCCAGTTCTGAGGACAGGCCCAATGAAGCTTTCTTT. Amino acids: CASSEDRPNEAFF.

The sample holds many counts of this clonotype. The rearrangement joins TRBV5-5 to TRBJ2-7, with unresolved D. The CDR3 has 15 amino acids. V gave up 0 bases and J gave up 2 bases, with 12 bases separating them. Germline V gene lookup returns CDR1 SGHKS and CDR2 YYEKEE (reference sequence). The CDR3 DNA sequence: TGTGCCAGCAGCTTGGGGGGTGTTGCCGCCTACGAGCAGTACTTC. Residues: CASSLGGVAAYEQYF.

This clonotype was detected only a few times. V gene TRBV9 combines with J gene TRBJ2-3; the match to TRBD1 covers 7 bases. V trimming: 6 bases; J trimming: 5 bases; junction bases outside the gene matches: 9. The CDR3 covers 14 residues. CDR1 and CDR2 (germline): SGDLS, YYNGEE. CDR3 loop: CASTRKNRGDTQYF. In nucleotides, the CDR3 is TGTGCCAGCACCCGAAAGAACAGGGGAGATACGCAGTATTTT.

This clonotype has a handful of counts. The genes are TRBV6-1 and TRBJ1-6, with D possibly matching TRBD1 (5 bases). The V gene lost 0 bases and the J gene lost 8 bases, with 14 bases spanning the gap. Per germline, CDR1 MNHNS and CDR2 SASEGT. The CDR3 runs 16 residues. CDR3 loop: CASSEARARDDSPLHF. For the CDR3, the DNA is TGTGCCAGCAGTGAAGCGCGGGCCAGGGATGATTCACCCCTCCACTTT.

This clonotype was recorded at least ten times. The V and J genes are TRBV12-3 or TRBV12-4 and TRBJ2-2; D is perhaps TRBD2 (5 bases). This CDR3 is built from 14 residues. Trimming cost V 3 bases and J 2 bases, with 7 bases left between them. The CDR3 here is CASSLSGNTGELFF. CDR3 coding DNA: TGTGCCAGCAGTTTGTCGGGAAACACCGGGGAGCTGTTTTTT.